Sequencing of this TCR beta chain was carried out in a study of blood T cell repertoires in COVID-19. Overall study: Samples taken during acute and convalescent COVID-19 were collected in the United States, Italy and Spain. The analysed material was cDNA or gDNA that came from T cells, B-cell-depleted T cells, or PBMCs.

The ends were cut back, 3 bases at V and 10 bases at J, with 12 bases in the middle. This CDR3 comprises 12 residues. Per the study methods: For nucleated cells, counts were estimated from reference gene primer amplification. Method: immunoSEQ multiplex PCR; TCRdb's copy keeps in-frame clones and lacks some. That table furnishes V, J and clone size, whereas the DNA furnished D and trimming. The table lists roughly 86,000 clones, 90% to 95% of them singletons, with 1.9% in the top ten. The chain combines TRBV12-3 or TRBV12-4 with TRBJ1-1; D possibly corresponds to TRBD1 (6 bases). The origin of this receptor is a woman between 45 and 60 years old in a cohort sampled during active COVID-19. The sequencing input was peripheral blood. The CDR3 DNA sequence: TGTGCCAGCAGTTTTCTGCGAGGGGGAGCTTTCTTT. Residues: CASSFLRGGAFF.